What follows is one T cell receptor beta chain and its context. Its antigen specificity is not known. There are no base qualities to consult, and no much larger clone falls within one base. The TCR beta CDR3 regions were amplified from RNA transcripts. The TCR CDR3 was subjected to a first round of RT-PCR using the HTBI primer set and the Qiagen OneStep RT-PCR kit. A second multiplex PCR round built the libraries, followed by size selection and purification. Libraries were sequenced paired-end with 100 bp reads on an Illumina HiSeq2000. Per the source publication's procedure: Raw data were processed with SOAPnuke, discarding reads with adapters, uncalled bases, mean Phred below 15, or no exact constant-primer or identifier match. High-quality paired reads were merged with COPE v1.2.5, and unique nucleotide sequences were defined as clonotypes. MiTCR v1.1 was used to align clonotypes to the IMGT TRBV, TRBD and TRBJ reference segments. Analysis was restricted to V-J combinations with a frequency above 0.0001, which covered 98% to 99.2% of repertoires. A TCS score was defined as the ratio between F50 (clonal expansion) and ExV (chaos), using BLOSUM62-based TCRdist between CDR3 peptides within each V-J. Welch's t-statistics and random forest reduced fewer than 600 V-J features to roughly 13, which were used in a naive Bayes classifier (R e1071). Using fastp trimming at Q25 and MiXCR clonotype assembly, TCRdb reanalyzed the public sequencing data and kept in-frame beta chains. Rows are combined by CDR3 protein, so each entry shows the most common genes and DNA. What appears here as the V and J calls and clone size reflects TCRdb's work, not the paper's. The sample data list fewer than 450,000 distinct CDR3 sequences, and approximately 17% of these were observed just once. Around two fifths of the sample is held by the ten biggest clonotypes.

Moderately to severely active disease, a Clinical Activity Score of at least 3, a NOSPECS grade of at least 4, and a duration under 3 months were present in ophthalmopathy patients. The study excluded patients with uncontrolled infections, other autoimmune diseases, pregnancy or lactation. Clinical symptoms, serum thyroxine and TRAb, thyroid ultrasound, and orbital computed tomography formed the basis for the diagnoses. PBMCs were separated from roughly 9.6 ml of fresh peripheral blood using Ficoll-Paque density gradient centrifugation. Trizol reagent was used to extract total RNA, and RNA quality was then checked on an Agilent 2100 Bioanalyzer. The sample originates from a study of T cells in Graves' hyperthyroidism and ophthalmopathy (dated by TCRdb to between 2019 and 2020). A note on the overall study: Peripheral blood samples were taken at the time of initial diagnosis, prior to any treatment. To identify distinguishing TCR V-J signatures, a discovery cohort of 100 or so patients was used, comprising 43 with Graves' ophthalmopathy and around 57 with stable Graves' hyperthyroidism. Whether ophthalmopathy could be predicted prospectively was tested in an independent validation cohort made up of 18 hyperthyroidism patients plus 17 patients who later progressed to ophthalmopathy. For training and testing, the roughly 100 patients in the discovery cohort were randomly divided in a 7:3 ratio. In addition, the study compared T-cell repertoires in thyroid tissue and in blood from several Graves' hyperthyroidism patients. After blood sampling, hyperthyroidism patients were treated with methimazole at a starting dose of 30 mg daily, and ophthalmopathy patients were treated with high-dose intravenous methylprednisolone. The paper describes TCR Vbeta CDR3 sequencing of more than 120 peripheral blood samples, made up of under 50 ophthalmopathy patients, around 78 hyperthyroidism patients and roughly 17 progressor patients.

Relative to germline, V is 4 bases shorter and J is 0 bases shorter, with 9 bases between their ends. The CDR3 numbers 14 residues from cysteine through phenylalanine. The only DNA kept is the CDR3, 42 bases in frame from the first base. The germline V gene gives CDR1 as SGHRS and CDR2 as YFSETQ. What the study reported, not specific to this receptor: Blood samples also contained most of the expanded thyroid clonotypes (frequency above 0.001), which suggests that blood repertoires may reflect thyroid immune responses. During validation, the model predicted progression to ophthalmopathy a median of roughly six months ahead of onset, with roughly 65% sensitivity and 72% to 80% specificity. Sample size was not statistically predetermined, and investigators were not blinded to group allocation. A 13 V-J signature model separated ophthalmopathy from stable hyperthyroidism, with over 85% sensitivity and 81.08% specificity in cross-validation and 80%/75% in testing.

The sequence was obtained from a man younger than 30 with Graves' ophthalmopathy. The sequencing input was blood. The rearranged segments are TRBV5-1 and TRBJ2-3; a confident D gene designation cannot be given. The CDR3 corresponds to CASSPQASTDTQYF. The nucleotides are TGCGCCAGCAGCCCGCAGGCTAGCACAGATACGCAGTATTTT.